These 30 T cell receptor beta chains share one sample of origin, sequenced in a study of vaccination and CD4 T cells after COVID-19. Scientists ran DNA taken from cultured CD4+ T cells through the Oncomine TCR Beta short-read assay for sequencing. Investigators obtained genomic DNA by extraction from cultured CD4+ T cells. MiXCR, run by TCRdb on the PCR reads, gives a single entry per CDR3 protein. The sample gives some 10,000 distinct CDR3 sequences, about 35% of which show up once; more than 6.5% is in the top ten. Their antigen targets remain unknown. As for treatment: approximately nine-day PBMC culture with coronavirus spike peptide pools or control peptides (ViraFEST assay). The unexposed donor gave CD4+ T cells before the COVID-19 pandemic (2011-2018). The sequenced sample was CD4+ T cells from blood, cultured in vitro. The receptors were sampled from a human donor in good health.

The chain combines TRBV6-2 or TRBV6-3 with TRBJ2-1; D unclear. Germline loops: CDR1 MNHEY, CDR2 SVGEGT. Trimming stripped 2 bases from V and 5 bases from J, with 13 bases between. CDR3 length: 15 residues. In nucleotides, the CDR3 is TGTGCCAGCAGTTACGTTTTAGCTTACAACAATGAGCAGTTCTTC. This translates into CASSYVLAYNNEQFF.

Only a few counts were recorded for this clonotype. This chain joins TRBV20-1 and TRBJ2-1; 11 nucleotides match TRBD2. The CDR3 has 16 amino acids. CDR1 and CDR2 from the germline V gene are DFQATT and SNEGSKA (reference sequence). V was pared by 1 base and J by 1 base, with 3 bases of the junction left unmatched. CDR3 nucleotides: TGCAGTGCTAGAGTCCTAGCGGGAGGATCCTACAATGAGCAGTTCTTC. Its protein is CSARVLAGGSYNEQFF.

This clonotype appeared a few times. The gene calls are TRBV28 and TRBJ2-7, with D maybe TRBD1 (6 bases). This CDR3 region has 12 residues. The V gene's germline CDR1 is MDHEN and CDR2 SYDVKM. V was clipped by 5 bases and J by 7 bases, with 12 bases between them. CDR3 DNA sequence: TGTGCCAGCAGTCCCTCTCAGGGGGAGCAGTACTTC. Its protein product is CASSPSQGEQYF.

Details on this clonotype: The junction does not match germline at one end; this may be a read error. V and J are TRBV20-1 and TRBJ2-7; D could derive from TRBD1 or TRBD2 (6 bases each). Germline V gives CDR1 DFQATT, CDR2 SNEGSKA (reference sequence). The CDR3 is made up of 15 amino acids. The CDR3 DNA reads as TGCAGTGCTAGAGATTATATAGGGGGAGGATACGGGCAGTACTTC. It encodes CSARDYIGGGYGQYF.

Only a few counts were recorded for this clonotype. The chain couples TRBV6-5 to TRBJ1-2; TRBD1 matches 7 bases. The CDR3 has 17 amino acids. Germline loops: CDR1 MNHEY, CDR2 SVGAGI. J gave up 2 bases and V 0 bases, and 9 bases lay outside the gene matches. This CDR3 reads CASSYSIGGQKNYGYTF. CDR3 bases: TGTGCCAGCAGTTACTCGATAGGGGGACAGAAGAACTATGGCTACACCTTC.

This clonotype appeared a few times. The chain has TRBV28 and TRBJ1-1; possibly TRBD1 for D (5 bases). In germline, CDR1 is MDHEN, CDR2 SYDVKM. This CDR3 is 12 amino acids long. V lost 3 bases and J lost 8, with 10 bases in between. The CDR3 reads CASSFGATEAFF. The CDR3 nucleotides read TGTGCCAGCAGTTTTGGGGCAACGGAAGCTTTCTTT.

J is TRBJ1-6 and V is TRBV20-1; D is unresolved. The CDR3 length is 16 residues. V gave up 2 bases and J gave up 0 bases, with 11 bases separating them. CDR1 is DFQATT and CDR2 is SNEGSKA in the germline V gene (reference sequence). The CDR3 bases are TGCAGTGCTAGAAATAGAGGGAGCTCCTATAATTCACCCCTCCACTTT. It specifies CSARNRGSSYNSPLHF.

The V and J genes are TRBV2 and TRBJ1-2, with 7 bases aligning to TRBD1. The CDR3 totals 14 residues. V was clipped by 7 bases and J by 4 bases; unmatched bases: 9. Germline assignment: CDR1 SNHLY and CDR2 FYNNEI. The CDR3 sequence: CASMGVRDSYGYTF. CDR3 bases: TGTGCCAGCATGGGGGTCCGGGACAGCTATGGCTACACCTTC.

This clonotype was recorded a few times. Mismatch with germline at one junction end may stem from a read error. The V gene is TRBV7-7, the J gene TRBJ2-5; D remains ambiguous. The CDR3 sequence is 13 residues long. Germline CDR1 reads SSHAT; CDR2 reads FNYEAQ (reference sequence). The CDR3 DNA follows: TGTGCTAGCAGCCCAGGAGAGCAAGAGACCCAGTACTTC. This translates into CASSPGEQETQYF.

In this sample, this clonotype turned up a few times. V and J are TRBV10-3 and TRBJ2-7; D gene ambiguous. This CDR3 is built from 12 residues. Trimming stripped 2 bases from V and 5 bases from J, with 7 bases between. Germline loops: CDR1 ENHRY, CDR2 SYGVKD. This chain's CDR3 is CAISEEGNEQYF. The CDR3 DNA reads TGTGCCATCAGTGAGGAAGGGAACGAGCAGTACTTC.

The chain joins TRBV25-1 to TRBJ1-2; TRBD1 agrees at 7 bases. Trimming removed 6 bases from V and 4 bases from J; junction bases left unmatched: 8. The germline CDR1 and CDR2 sequences are MGHDK and SYGVNS. CDR3 size: 14 residues. Written as DNA, the CDR3 is TGTGCCAGCAGACCCGGACAGGATAGCTATGGCTACACCTTC. Translated: CASRPGQDSYGYTF.

CDR3: CASSQDLGSGELFF. CDR3 nucleotides: TGCGCCAGCAGCCAAGATCTAGGGTCCGGGGAGCTGTTTTTT. The chain is built from TRBV4-3 and TRBJ2-2; D gene ambiguous. CDR1 is LGHNA, CDR2 YSLEER, per germline. Trimming took off 0 bases at V and 6 bases at J, with 8 bases between the two ends. CDR3 length: 14 residues.

This clonotype has a handful of counts. This chain uses TRBV20-1 with TRBJ2-3; 8 bases agree with TRBD1. The CDR3 covers 15 residues. V lost 5 bases to trimming and J lost 4 bases; unmatched junction nucleotides: 11. The germline V gene encodes CDR1 DFQATT and CDR2 SNEGSKA (reference sequence). The CDR3 nucleotides are TGCAGTGCTTCCACCGGGACAGGCGGACCAGATACGCAGTATTTT. Translated, it gives CSASTGTGGPDTQYF.

The chain uses TRBV5-6 and TRBJ2-1; D gene uncertain. CDR1 and CDR2 (germline): SGHDT, YYEEEE. The V end was cut by 2 bases, the J end by 5 bases, with 5 bases between. The CDR3 spans 12 residues. The CDR3 DNA sequence: TGTGCCAGCAGCTTCCGAGACAATGAGCAGTTCTTC. This codes for CASSFRDNEQFF.

In the case of this clonotype: This could be a read error, since a much larger clone is one nucleotide away. The chain carries TRBV20-1 and TRBJ1-2; 7 bases agree with TRBD1. Per germline, CDR1 DFQATT and CDR2 SNEGSKA (reference sequence). This CDR3 region has 8 residues. The DNA for the CDR3 is TGCAGTGCTAGAGTGGACAGGTTC. This codes for CSARVDRF.

This rearrangement joins TRBV25-1 to TRBJ2-5; the D is unclear. This CDR3 comprises 12 residues. Germline V lookup: CDR1 MGHDK, CDR2 SYGVNS. The ends were cut back, 0 bases at V and 5 bases at J, with 4 bases in the middle. As DNA, the CDR3 is TGTGCCAGCAGTGAATATTATGAGACCCAGTACTTC. As protein: CASSEYYETQYF. The whole variable domain, remainder taken from reference TRBV25-1 and TRBJ2-5, is EADIYQTPRYLVIGTGKKITLECSQTMGHDKMYWYQQDPGMELHLIHYSYGVNSTEKGDLSSESTVSRIRTEHFPLTLESARPSHTSQYLCASSEYYETQYFGPGTRLLVL.

This clonotype came up a few times. V and J are TRBV29-1 and TRBJ1-2; no definite D call. Germline V gene sequence: CDR1 SQVTM, CDR2 ANQGSEA. CDR3 length: 10 amino acids. V was clipped by 8 bases and J by 4 bases, with 8 bases between them. CDR3 amino acids: CSPLFYGYTF. Here the CDR3 DNA reads TGCAGCCCACTTTTCTATGGCTACACCTTC. Variable domain in full (rest from reference TRBV29-1 and TRBJ1-2): SAVISQKPSRDICQRGTSLTIQCQVDSQVTMMFWYRQQPGQSLTLIATANQGSEATYESGFVIDKFPISRPNLTFSTLTVSNMSPEDSSIYLCSPLFYGYTFGSGTRLTVV.

The J gene is TRBJ2-5, the V gene TRBV28; no firm D call. The CDR3 runs 13 residues. In germline, CDR1 is MDHEN, CDR2 SYDVKM. The V end lost 1 base, the J end lost 5 bases, and 8 bases lay between the germline ends. CDR3 protein: CASSLSGQETQYF. CDR3 bases: TGTGCCAGCAGTTTATCCGGGCAGGAGACCCAGTACTTC.

V gene TRBV19 combines with J gene TRBJ1-2; 7 nucleotides agree with TRBD1. Germline CDR1 and CDR2: LNHDA and SQIVND (reference sequence). The length of the CDR3 is 13 residues. Germline trimming cut 5 bases from V and 2 bases from J; bases unmatched to any gene: 2. The chain's CDR3 is CASSPRGNYGYTF. For the CDR3, the DNA is TGTGCCAGTAGTCCCAGGGGGAACTATGGCTACACCTTC.

The gene calls are TRBV21-1 and TRBJ2-6; TRBD1, as called in the table, went unchecked against the DNA. TRBV21-1 is a pseudogene. The CDR3 length is 19 residues. The CDR3, as DNA: TGTGCCAGCAGCGATCGACAGGGGGCAAGTCCTCCTGGGGCCAACGTCCTGACTTTC. Its translation: CASSDRQGASPPGANVLTF.

The chain employs TRBV6-5 and TRBJ1-6; D is unresolved. Between the trimmed V and J ends, which lost 0 bases and 10 bases, there was a span of 19 bases. The germline CDR1 and CDR2 sequences are MNHEY and SVGAGI. The CDR3 sequence is 17 residues long. CDR3 nucleotide sequence: TGTGCCAGCAGTTACTCGACGTCTATCACGGCAACCTCACCCCTCCACTTT. Translation gives CASSYSTSITATSPLHF.

This chain joins TRBV20-1 and TRBJ2-3; TRBD1 matches at 9 bases. J gave up 5 bases and V 0 bases, and 9 bases lay outside the gene matches. CDR1 is DFQATT and CDR2 is SNEGSKA in the germline V gene (reference sequence). The CDR3 contains 16 residues. The CDR3 DNA reads as TGCAGTGCTAGAGATCCCCGGACAGGGGAAAGAGATACGCAGTATTTT. It yields the protein CSARDPRTGERDTQYF.

The rearrangement links TRBV5-5 to TRBJ1-5; TRBD1 matches at 10 bases. The trim removed 0 bases at V and 3 bases at J, leaving 9 bases unmatched. The CDR3 has 18 residues. Germline assignment: CDR1 SGHKS and CDR2 YYEKEE (reference sequence). The CDR3 protein is CASSLERGGQGNNQPQHF. The CDR3 coding sequence is TGTGCCAGCAGCTTGGAACGGGGGGGACAGGGGAACAATCAGCCCCAGCATTTT. The entire variable domain, with the rest obtained from reference TRBV5-5 and TRBJ1-5, is as follows: DAGVTQSPTHLIKTRGQQVTLRCSPISGHKSVSWYQQVLGQGPQFIFQYYEKEERGRGNFPDRFSARQFPNYSSELNVNALLLGDSALYLCASSLERGGQGNNQPQHFGDGTRLSIL.

This clonotype was detected a few times. The chain has TRBV7-9 and TRBJ2-7; TRBD2 matches at 11 bases. CDR3 length equals 14 residues. V shed 2 bases and J 4 bases; nucleotides not matched to a gene: 1. Germline lookup yields CDR1 SEHNR and CDR2 FQNEAQ (reference sequence). This CDR3 reads CASSLTSGRYEQYF. CDR3 coding DNA: TGTGCCAGCAGCTTAACTAGCGGGAGATACGAGCAGTACTTC.

The chain links TRBV4-3 to TRBJ2-1, with TRBD1 matching 11 bases. Germline lookup yields CDR1 LGHNA and CDR2 YSLEER. The CDR3 length is 14 residues. The V segment lost 4 bases and the J segment 7 bases; nucleotides outside the gene matches: 3. Written as DNA, the CDR3 is TGCGCCAGCAGCCTCGGACAGGGGGCTAATGAGCAGTTCTTC. It specifies CASSLGQGANEQFF.

This clonotype was found a few times. This chain uses TRBV7-2 with TRBJ1-2; 9 nucleotides agree with TRBD1. CDR3 length: 18 amino acids. Germline V CDR1 and CDR2: SGHTA, FQGNSA. The V segment lost 5 bases and the J segment 4 bases; nucleotides outside the gene matches: 17. The CDR3 DNA reads as TGTGCCAGCAGCCCTGAATTGGGGGGACAGGGACGTTTCTATGGCTACACCTTC. It codes for CASSPELGGQGRFYGYTF.

The chain couples TRBV12-2 to TRBJ1-5; the D call TRBD1 from the table was never checked on the DNA. TRBV12-2 is a pseudogene segment. The CDR3 runs to 17 residues. CDR3 sequence (DNA): TGTGCAAGTCGCGCGAAGACAGGGGGGGACAATGATCAGCCCCAGCATTTT. Translating gives CASRAKTGGDNDQPQHF.

V gene TRBV28 combines with J gene TRBJ1-1; D not certain. The V end lost 1 base, the J end lost 7 bases, and 10 bases lay between the germline ends. This CDR3 is 13 amino acids long. CDR1 is MDHEN and CDR2 is SYDVKM in the germline V gene. This CDR3 reads CASSLLAGLEAFF. For the CDR3, the DNA is TGTGCCAGCAGTTTATTGGCCGGCCTTGAAGCTTTCTTT.

This chain uses TRBV7-9 with TRBJ2-1, with D possibly matching TRBD1 (6 bases). The CDR3 runs 13 residues. CDR1 SEHNR and CDR2 FQNEAQ come from the germline V gene (reference sequence). Between the trimmed V and J ends, which lost 5 bases and 4 bases, there was a span of 9 bases. This CDR3 reads CASSRGQYNEQFF. The CDR3 DNA follows: TGTGCCAGCAGCCGAGGACAGTACAATGAGCAGTTCTTC.

This clonotype was counted a few times. The rearrangement joins TRBV6-1 to TRBJ1-2; TRBD1 matches 10 bases. The CDR3 is 13 residues long. The J segment lost 8 bases and the V segment lost 4 bases, leaving 4 bases of the junction unmatched. CDR1 and CDR2 from the germline V gene are MNHNS and SASEGT. CDR3 DNA: TGTGCCAGCAGTGCGGGGACAGGGGTAGGCTACACCTTC. Its translation is CASSAGTGVGYTF.